Here is one T cell receptor (beta chain) with its context. The CDR3 has 14 residues. Germline values: CDR1 MNHEY, CDR2 SMNVEV (reference sequence). Between the trimmed V and J ends, which lost 6 bases and 4 bases, there was a span of 15 bases. The PCR used 60 Vbeta and 13 Jbeta primers. Clones were read by immunoSEQ multiplex PCR, and TCRdb kept only the in-frame ones, dropping some. The table lists 120,000 or so clones, over 75% of them singletons. This specimen belongs to a study of cytomegalovirus exposure and HLA in healthy donors. Study as a whole: Tens of millions of unique TCRs from HLA-typed donors made up an early data release.

Material: PBMCs. The TCR sequence derives from a man aged 35 to 55 in good health and CMV-seronegative. The chain employs TRBV27 and TRBJ1-1; the D is unclear. CDR3 loop: CASRWTTEGTEAFF. DNA for the CDR3: TGTGCCAGCAGGTGGACTACAGAGGGCACTGAAGCTTTCTTT.